This T cell receptor (beta chain) stems from a study of molecular identifiers for immune sequencing clone quantification. In the study overall: Replicate experiments took RNA from around 20,000 or 100,000 naive CD8 cells, divided it five ways and sequenced four.

TCRdb used MiXCR to reprocess the PCR reads, holding one entry per CDR3 protein. The repertoire holds tens of thousands of distinct CDR3 sequences, less than 20% seen once, with about 1.5% in the top ten. Sorted cell numbers of 20,000 to 1,000,000, with 10%, 30% or 50% RNA, served as input for naive CD8 libraries. CD8+CD4-CCR7+CD45RA+ sorting gave the naive CD8 T cells. Points from the study as a whole: In naive cells, clones above 20 RNA copies held under 1% of molecules, whereas in effector cells they held over 97%.

Trimming at V came to 1 base and at J to 6 bases, leaving 13 bases not matched to a gene. Germline assignment: CDR1 SEHNR and CDR2 FQNEAQ (reference sequence). CDR3 size: 17 residues. This clonotype was observed at least ten times. Its antigen remains unknown. This TCR derives from a human donor in good health. Some libraries in this study had Jurkat cell RNA spiked in. Sequenced sample: naive CD8+ T cells from blood, with Jurkat cell RNA spiked in. Specified subset: FACS-sorted CD8+CD4-CCR7+CD45RA+ naive T cells. V and J are TRBV7-9 and TRBJ2-7, with TRBD1 matching over 9 bases. The CDR3 nucleotides read TGTGCCAGCAGCTTAGTTACTTCGGGACAGGGCCTCTCCGAGCAGTACTTC. Translated: CASSLVTSGQGLSEQYF.